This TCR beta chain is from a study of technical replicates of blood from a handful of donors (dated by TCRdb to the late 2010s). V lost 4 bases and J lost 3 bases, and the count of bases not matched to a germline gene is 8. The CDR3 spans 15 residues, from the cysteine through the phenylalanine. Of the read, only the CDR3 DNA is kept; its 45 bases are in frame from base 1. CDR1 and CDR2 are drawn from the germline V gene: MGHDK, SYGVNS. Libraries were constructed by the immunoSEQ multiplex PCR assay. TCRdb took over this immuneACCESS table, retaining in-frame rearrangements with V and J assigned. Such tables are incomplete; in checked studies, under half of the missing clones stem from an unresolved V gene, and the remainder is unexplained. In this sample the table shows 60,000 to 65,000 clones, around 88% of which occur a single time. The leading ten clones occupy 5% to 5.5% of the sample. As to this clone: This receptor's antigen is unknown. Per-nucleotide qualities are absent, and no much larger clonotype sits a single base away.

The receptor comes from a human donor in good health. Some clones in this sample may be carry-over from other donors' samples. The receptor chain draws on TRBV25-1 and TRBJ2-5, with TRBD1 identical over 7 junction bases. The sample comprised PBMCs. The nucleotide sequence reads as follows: TGTGCCAGCAGTGGCCCGGGACAGCTAAAAGAGACCCAGTACTTC. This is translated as CASSGPGQLKETQYF. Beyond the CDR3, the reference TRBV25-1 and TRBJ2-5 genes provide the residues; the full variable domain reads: EADIYQTPRYLVIGTGKKITLECSQTMGHDKMYWYQQDPGMELHLIHYSYGVNSTEKGDLSSESTVSRIRTEHFPLTLESARPSHTSQYLCASSGPGQLKETQYFGPGTRLLVL.